These 7 T cell receptor beta chains were sequenced from one sample in a study of cytomegalovirus exposure and HLA in healthy donors. Only in-frame clones appear in the TCRdb table, and some are missing; sequencing was by immunoSEQ multiplex PCR. The table has roughly 250,000 clones, more than 75% seen once. Sequencing was carried out using PBMCs. The receptors were gathered from a woman under 40 in good health and CMV-seropositive.

The chain links TRBV4-2 to TRBJ2-2; TRBD2 matches at 9 bases. The germline gives CDR1 LGHNA, CDR2 YNFKEQ. Germline trimming cut 1 base from V and 6 bases from J; bases unmatched to any gene: 9. This CDR3 region has 17 residues. The CDR3 region is CASSQVAAAGGPGELFF. DNA of the CDR3: TGTGCCAGCAGCCAAGTCGCTGCCGCGGGAGGGCCCGGGGAGCTGTTTTTT.

This chain joins TRBV4-1 and TRBJ2-7; TRBD2 might be the D (6 bases). With 3 bases removed from V and 0 bases from J, the gap between germline ends came to 12 bases. The CDR3 loop spans 15 amino acids. Germline V gives CDR1 MGHRA, CDR2 YSYEKL. This CDR3 is CASSQGAGNSYEQYF. CDR3 in DNA: TGCGCCAGCAGCCAGGGAGCGGGCAACTCCTACGAGCAGTACTTC.

V and J are TRBV2 and TRBJ1-2; D is unclear. The CDR3 has 14 residues. V was shortened by 6 bases and J by 3 bases, with 14 bases between the two germline ends. CDR1 and CDR2 (germline): SNHLY, FYNNEI. In DNA, the CDR3 is TGTGCCAGCAGCCAGACGCTGCGGGACTATGGCTACACCTTC. Translated, it gives CASSQTLRDYGYTF.

The rearrangement joins TRBV19 to TRBJ1-3; D is unresolved. V was cut by 7 bases and J by 4 bases, with 17 bases left in between. The CDR3 has 15 residues. CDR1 and CDR2 (germline): LNHDA, SQIVND (reference sequence). CDR3 amino acids: CASTFAGSTGNTIYF. The CDR3 nucleotides read TGTGCCAGTACCTTCGCGGGATCTACGGGAAACACCATATATTTT.

This clone was seen once. This chain uses TRBV4-1 with TRBJ2-1; 8 bases align to TRBD2. The length of the CDR3 is 16 residues. The V segment lost 2 bases and the J segment 2 bases; nucleotides outside the gene matches: 5. CDR1 and CDR2 (germline): MGHRA, YSYEKL. The CDR3 DNA sequence: TGCGCCAGCAGCCAACCGGGACTAGGTGCCTACAATGAGCAGTTCTTC. Protein: CASSQPGLGAYNEQFF.

This chain connects TRBV30 to TRBJ1-3; TRBD1 matches 7 bases. Trimming took 4 bases from V and 0 from J; bases not matched to a gene: 6. Per germline, CDR1 GTSNPN and CDR2 SVGIG (reference sequence). The length of the CDR3 is 15 residues. The CDR3 protein is CAWTVGQLSGNTIYF. In nucleotides, the CDR3 is TGTGCCTGGACCGTGGGACAGCTCTCTGGAAACACCATATATTTT.

The CDR3 coding sequence is TGTGCCAGTAGCTCAACTAGCGGGAGAATCGAGCAGTACTTC. This gives the protein CASSSTSGRIEQYF. This chain links TRBV19 with TRBJ2-7, with 11 nucleotides matching TRBD2. Germline V gene data show CDR1 as LNHDA and CDR2 as SQIVND (reference sequence). This CDR3 is built from 14 residues. The trim removed 6 bases at V and 6 bases at J, leaving 7 bases unmatched.